The 6 T cell receptor beta chains listed next were all sequenced from one sample in a study of T cell repertoires in cytomegalovirus infection. No cognate antigen is known for these TCRs. TCRdb re-derived calls from the reads in MiXCR, one entry per CDR3 protein. This sample has approximately 730,000 distinct CDR3 sequences, with 33% found just once. The sequenced sample was cultured PBMCs, obtained from culture after CMV antigen stimulation. The source of these receptors is a human donor in good health (CMV status not recorded). Some clones in this sample may be carry-over from other donors' samples.

This clonotype was counted at least ten times. This chain joins TRBV7-2 and TRBJ2-6; the match to TRBD1 covers 7 bases. CDR1 is SGHTA and CDR2 is FQGNSA in the germline V gene. CDR3 size: 18 residues. Trimming took 6 bases from V and 0 from J; bases not matched to a gene: 11. Here the CDR3 reads CASRPWTGEFSGANVLTF. The CDR3 nucleotides are TGTGCCAGCAGACCCTGGACAGGCGAATTCTCTGGGGCCAACGTCCTGACTTTC.

The chain combines TRBV12-3 or TRBV12-4 with TRBJ1-5, with D uncertain. The CDR3 length is 13 residues. V was shortened by 7 bases and J by 3 bases, with 10 bases between the two germline ends. The CDR3 coding sequence is TGTGCCAGCAATCTTGGGCTCAATCAGCCCCAGCATTTT. Its protein product is CASNLGLNQPQHF.

V is TRBV20-1 and J is TRBJ2-2; 11 bases line up with TRBD2. The germline V gene encodes CDR1 DFQATT and CDR2 SNEGSKA (reference sequence). The trim removed 1 base at V and 0 bases at J, leaving 4 bases unmatched. The CDR3 has 17 amino acids. The DNA of the CDR3 is TGCAGTGCTAGAGTGCCACTAGCGGGGGCGAACACCGGGGAGCTGTTTTTT. Translating it yields CSARVPLAGANTGELFF.

About this clonotype: A much larger clone sits a single nucleotide away, making a read error possible. It is likely a read error, because the conserved phenylalanine at the end of the CDR3 is missing. V gene TRBV7-2 combines with J gene TRBJ2-7; TRBD1 matches 7 bases. CDR3 length equals 13 residues. With 5 bases clipped from V and 4 bases from J, the junction kept 5 bases outside the gene matches. CDR1 and CDR2 from the germline V gene are SGHTA and FQGNSA. CDR3 nucleotides: TGTGCCAGCAGCGAGACAGGGTGGTACGAGCAGTACTTA. It specifies CASSETGWYEQYL.

This clonotype appeared a few times. The chain joins TRBV29-1 to TRBJ2-2, with TRBD1 as a possible D gene (5 bases). The CDR3 length is 14 residues. Germline loops: CDR1 SQVTM, CDR2 ANQGSEA. With 5 bases removed from V and 3 bases from J, the gap between germline ends came to 13 bases. The DNA for the CDR3 is TGCAGCGTTTCAACCAGGGTAGACACCGGGGAGCTGTTTTTT. As protein: CSVSTRVDTGELFF.

This clonotype was counted many times. The genes are TRBV7-2 and TRBJ1-4; possibly TRBD1 for D (6 bases). Trimming left V 2 bases short and J 14 bases short, with 18 bases between. Per the germline V gene, CDR1 is SGHTA and CDR2 is FQGNSA. The CDR3 runs to 14 residues. DNA for the CDR3: TGTGCCAGCAGCTTAAGTTACAGGGACGGTATGCTGTTTTTT. Translating gives CASSLSYRDGMLFF.